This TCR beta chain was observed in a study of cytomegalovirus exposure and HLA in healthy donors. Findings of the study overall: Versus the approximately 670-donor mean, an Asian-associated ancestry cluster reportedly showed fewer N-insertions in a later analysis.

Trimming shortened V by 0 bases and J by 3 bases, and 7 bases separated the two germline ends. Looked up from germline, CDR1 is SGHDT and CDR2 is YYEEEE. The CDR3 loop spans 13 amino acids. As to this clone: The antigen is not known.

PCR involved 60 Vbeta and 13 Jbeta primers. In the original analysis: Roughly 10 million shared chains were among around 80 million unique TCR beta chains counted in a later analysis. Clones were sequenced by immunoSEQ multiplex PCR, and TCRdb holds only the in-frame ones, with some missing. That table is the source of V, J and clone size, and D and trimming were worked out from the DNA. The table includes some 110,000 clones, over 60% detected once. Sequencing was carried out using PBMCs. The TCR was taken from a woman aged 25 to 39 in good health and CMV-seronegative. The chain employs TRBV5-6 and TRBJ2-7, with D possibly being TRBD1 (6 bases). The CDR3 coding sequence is TGTGCCAGCAGCTTGGAGACAGGCTACGAGCAGTACTTC. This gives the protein CASSLETGYEQYF.